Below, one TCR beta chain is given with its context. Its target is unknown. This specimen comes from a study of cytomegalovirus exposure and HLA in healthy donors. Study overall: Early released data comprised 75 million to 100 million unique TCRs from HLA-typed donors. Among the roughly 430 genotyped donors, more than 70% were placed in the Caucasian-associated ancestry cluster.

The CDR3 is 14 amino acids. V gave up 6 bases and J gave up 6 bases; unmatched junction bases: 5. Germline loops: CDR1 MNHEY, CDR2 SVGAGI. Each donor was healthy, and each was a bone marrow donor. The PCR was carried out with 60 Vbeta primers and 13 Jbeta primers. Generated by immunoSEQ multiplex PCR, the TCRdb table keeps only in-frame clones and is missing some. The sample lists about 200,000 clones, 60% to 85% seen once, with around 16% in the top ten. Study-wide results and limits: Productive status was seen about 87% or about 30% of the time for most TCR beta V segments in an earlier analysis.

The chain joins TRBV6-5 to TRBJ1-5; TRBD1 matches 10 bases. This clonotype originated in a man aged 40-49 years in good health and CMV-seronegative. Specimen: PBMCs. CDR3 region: CASRMTGGVQPQHF. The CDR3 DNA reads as TGTGCCAGCAGGATGACAGGGGGCGTTCAGCCCCAGCATTTT.